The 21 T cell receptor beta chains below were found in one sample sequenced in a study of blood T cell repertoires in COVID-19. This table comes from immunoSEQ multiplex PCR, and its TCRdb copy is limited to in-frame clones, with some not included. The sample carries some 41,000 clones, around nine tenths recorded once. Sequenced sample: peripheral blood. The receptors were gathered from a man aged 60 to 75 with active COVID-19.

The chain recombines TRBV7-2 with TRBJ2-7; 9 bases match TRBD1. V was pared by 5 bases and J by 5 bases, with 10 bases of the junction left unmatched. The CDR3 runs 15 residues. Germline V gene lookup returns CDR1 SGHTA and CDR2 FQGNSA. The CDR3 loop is CASSLSAGQGNEQYF. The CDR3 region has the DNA TGTGCCAGCAGCCTATCCGCGGGACAGGGAAACGAGCAGTACTTC.

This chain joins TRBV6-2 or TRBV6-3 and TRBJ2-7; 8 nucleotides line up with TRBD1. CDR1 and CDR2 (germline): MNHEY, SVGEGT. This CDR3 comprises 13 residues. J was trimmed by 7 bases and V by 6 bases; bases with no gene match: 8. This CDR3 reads CASSIGTGGEQYF. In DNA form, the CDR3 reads TGTGCCAGCAGCATCGGGACAGGCGGGGAGCAGTACTTC.

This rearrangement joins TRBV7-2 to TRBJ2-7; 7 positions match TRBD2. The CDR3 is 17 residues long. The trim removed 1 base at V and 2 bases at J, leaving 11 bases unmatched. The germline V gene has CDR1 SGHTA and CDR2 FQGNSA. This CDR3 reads CASSLDAAGAVPYEQYF. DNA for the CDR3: TGTGCCAGCAGCTTAGATGCGGCGGGAGCGGTCCCCTACGAGCAGTACTTC. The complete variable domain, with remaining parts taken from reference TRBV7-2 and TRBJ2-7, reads GAGVSQSPSNKVTEKGKDVELRCDPISGHTALYWYRQSLGQGLEFLIYFQGNSAPDKSGLPSDRFSAERTGGSVSTLTIQRTQQEDSAVYLCASSLDAAGAVPYEQYFGPGTRLTVT.

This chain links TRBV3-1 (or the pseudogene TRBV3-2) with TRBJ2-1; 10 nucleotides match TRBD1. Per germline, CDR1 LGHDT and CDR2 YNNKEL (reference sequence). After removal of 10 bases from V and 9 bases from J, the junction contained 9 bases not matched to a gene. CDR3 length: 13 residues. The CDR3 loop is CATRTGGSVEQFF. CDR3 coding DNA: TGTGCCACTAGGACAGGGGGTAGTGTTGAGCAGTTCTTC.

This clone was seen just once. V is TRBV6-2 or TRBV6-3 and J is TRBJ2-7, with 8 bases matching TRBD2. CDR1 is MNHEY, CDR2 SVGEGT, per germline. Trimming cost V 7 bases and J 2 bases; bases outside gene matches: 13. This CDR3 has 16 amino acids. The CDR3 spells CASNPFVREGPYEQYF. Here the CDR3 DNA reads TGTGCCAGCAACCCTTTTGTTCGGGAGGGCCCCTACGAGCAGTACTTC.

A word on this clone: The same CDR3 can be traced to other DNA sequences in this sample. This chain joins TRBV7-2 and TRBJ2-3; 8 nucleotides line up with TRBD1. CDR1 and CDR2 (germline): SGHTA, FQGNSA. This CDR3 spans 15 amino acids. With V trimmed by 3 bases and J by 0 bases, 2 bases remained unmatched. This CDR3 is CASSFRGLSTDTQYF. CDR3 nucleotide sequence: TGTGCCAGCAGCTTCAGGGGGCTTAGCACAGATACGCAGTATTTT.

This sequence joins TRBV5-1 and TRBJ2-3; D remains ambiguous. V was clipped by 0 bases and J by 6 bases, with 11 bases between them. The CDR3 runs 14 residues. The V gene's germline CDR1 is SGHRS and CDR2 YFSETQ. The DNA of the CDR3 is TGCGCCAGCAGCTTGGACCCCCCAGTTGATACGCAGTATTTT. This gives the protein CASSLDPPVDTQYF. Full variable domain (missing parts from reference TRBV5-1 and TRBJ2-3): KAGVTQTPRYLIKTRGQQVTLSCSPISGHRSVSWYQQTPGQGLQFLFEYFSETQRNKGNFPGRFSGRQFSNSRSEMNVSTLELGDSALYLCASSLDPPVDTQYFGPGTRLTVL.

CDR3 residues: CASSPGIAGSGYEQYF. The CDR3 region has the DNA TGTGCCAGCAGTCCCGGTATAGCGGGGTCCGGGTACGAGCAGTACTTC. This rearrangement joins TRBV6-6 to TRBJ2-7; 8 nucleotides align to TRBD2. The CDR3 runs to 16 residues. The germline V gene has CDR1 MNHNY and CDR2 SVGAGI (reference sequence). After removal of 5 bases from V and 4 bases from J, the junction contained 13 bases not matched to a gene.

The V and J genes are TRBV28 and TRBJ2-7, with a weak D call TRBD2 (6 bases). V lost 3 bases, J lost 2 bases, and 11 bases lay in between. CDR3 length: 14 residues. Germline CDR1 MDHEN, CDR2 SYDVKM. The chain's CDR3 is CASSLAGPPYEQYF. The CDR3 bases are TGTGCCAGCAGTTTGGCGGGGCCTCCCTACGAGCAGTACTTC.

This CDR3 is CASSLGRGQYF. CDR3 sequence (DNA): TGTGCCAGCAGCTTAGGACGGGGGCAGTATTTT. The rearrangement joins TRBV7-6 to TRBJ2-3, with D perhaps matching TRBD2 (5 bases). V was cut by 1 base and J by 11 bases, with 7 bases left in between. CDR3 length equals 11 residues. The germline V gene has CDR1 SGHVS and CDR2 FNYEAQ.

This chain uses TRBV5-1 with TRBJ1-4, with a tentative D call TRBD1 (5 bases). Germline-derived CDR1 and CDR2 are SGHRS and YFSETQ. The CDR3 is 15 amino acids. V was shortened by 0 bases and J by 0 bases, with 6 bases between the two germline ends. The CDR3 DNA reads TGCGCCAGCAGCTTGGCACAGGCAACTAATGAAAAACTGTTTTTT. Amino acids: CASSLAQATNEKLFF.

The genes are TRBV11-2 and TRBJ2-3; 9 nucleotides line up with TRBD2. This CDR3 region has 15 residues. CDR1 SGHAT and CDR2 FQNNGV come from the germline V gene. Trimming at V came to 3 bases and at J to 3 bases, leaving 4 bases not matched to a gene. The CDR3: CASSFSGSFTDTQYF. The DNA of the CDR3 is TGTGCCAGCAGCTTTAGCGGGAGCTTTACAGATACGCAGTATTTT. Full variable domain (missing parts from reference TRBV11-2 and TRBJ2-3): EAGVAQSPRYKIIEKRQSVAFWCNPISGHATLYWYQQILGQGPKLLIQFQNNGVVDDSQLPKDRFSAERLKGVDSTLKIQPAKLEDSAVYLCASSFSGSFTDTQYFGPGTRLTVL.

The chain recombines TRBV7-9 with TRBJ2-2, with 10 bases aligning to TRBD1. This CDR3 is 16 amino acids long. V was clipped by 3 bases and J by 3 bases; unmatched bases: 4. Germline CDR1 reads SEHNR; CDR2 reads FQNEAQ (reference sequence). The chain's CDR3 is CASSLLGTGDTGELFF. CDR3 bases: TGTGCCAGCAGCTTGCTCGGGACAGGGGACACCGGGGAGCTGTTTTTT.

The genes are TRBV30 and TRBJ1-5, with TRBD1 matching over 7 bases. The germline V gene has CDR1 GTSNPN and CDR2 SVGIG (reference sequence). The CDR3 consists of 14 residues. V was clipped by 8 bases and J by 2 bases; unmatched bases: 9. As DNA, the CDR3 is TGTGCCAAAAACGGCAGGGGGTGCAATCAGCCCCAGCATTTT. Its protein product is CAKNGRGCNQPQHF. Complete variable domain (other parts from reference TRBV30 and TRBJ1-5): SQTIHQWPATLVQPVGSPLSLECTVEGTSNPNLYWYRQAAGRGLQLLFYSVGIGQISSEVPQNLSASRPQDRQFILSSKKLLLSDSGFYLCAKNGRGCNQPQHFGDGTRLSIL.

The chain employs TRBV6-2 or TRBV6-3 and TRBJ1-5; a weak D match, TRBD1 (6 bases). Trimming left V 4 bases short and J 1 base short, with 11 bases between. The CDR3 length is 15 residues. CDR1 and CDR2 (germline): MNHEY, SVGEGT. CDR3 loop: CASSLYRESNQPQHF. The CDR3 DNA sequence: TGTGCCAGCAGTTTATACAGGGAAAGCAATCAGCCCCAGCATTTT.

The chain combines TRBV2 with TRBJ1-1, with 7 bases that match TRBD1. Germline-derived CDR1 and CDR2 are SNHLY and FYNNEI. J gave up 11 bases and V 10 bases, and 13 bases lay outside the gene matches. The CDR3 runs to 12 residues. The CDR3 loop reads CATRTGDIWAFF. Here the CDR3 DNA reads TGTGCCACCAGGACAGGCGATATTTGGGCTTTCTTT. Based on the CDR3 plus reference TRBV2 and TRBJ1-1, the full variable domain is EPEVTQTPSHQVTQMGQEVILRCVPISNHLYFYWYRQILGQKVEFLVSFYNNEISEKSEIFDDQFSVERPDGSNFTLKIRSTKLEDSAMYFCATRTGDIWAFFGQGTRLTVV.

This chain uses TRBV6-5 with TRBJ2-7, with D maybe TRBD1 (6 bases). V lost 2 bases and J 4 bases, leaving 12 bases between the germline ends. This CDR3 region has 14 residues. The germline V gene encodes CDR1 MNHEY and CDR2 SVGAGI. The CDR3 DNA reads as TGTGCCAGCAGTTACACACAGGGACGGTACGAGCAGTACTTC. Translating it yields CASSYTQGRYEQYF.

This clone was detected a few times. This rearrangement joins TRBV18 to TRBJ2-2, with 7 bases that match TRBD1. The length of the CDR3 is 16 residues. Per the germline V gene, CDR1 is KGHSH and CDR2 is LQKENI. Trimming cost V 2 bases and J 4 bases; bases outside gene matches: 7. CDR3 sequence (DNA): TGTGCCAGCTCACCATGGCAGGGGGAAGGCACCGGGGAGCTGTTTTTT. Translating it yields CASSPWQGEGTGELFF.

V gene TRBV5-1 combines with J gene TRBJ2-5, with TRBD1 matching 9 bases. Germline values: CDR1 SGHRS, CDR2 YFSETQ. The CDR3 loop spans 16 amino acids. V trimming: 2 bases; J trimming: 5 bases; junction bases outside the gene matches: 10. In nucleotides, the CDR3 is TGCGCCAGCAGCTTCTCCGGGACAGGGTATTGGGAGACCCAGTACTTC. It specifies CASSFSGTGYWETQYF.

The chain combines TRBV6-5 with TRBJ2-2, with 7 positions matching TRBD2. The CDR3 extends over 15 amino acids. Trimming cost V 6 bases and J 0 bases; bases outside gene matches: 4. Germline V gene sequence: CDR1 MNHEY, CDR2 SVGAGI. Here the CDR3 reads CASRISGANTGELFF. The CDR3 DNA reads TGTGCCAGCAGGATAAGCGGGGCGAACACCGGGGAGCTGTTTTTT.

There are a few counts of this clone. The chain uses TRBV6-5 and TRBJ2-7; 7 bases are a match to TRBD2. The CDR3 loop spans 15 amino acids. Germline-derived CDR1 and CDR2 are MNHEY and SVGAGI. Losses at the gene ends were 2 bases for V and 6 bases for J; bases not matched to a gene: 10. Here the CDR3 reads CASSYQVTSAGEQYF. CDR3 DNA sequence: TGTGCCAGCAGTTACCAAGTAACTAGCGCGGGCGAGCAGTACTTC.